This T cell receptor beta chain was obtained from a study of blood T cell repertoires in COVID-19. About the research overall: Sites across the United States, Italy and Spain contributed samples from acute and convalescent COVID-19. Sources were T cells, B-cell-depleted T cells, or PBMCs; the material itself was cDNA or gDNA.

Clones were read by immunoSEQ multiplex PCR, and TCRdb kept only the in-frame ones, dropping some. The sample lists roughly 77,000 clones, 70% to 90% seen once, with roughly 6.3% in the top ten. With 5 bases removed from V and 3 bases from J, the gap between germline ends came to 17 bases. CDR1 and CDR2 from the germline V gene are SGHNT and YYREEE (reference sequence). The CDR3 has 15 residues. The chain couples TRBV5-4 to TRBJ1-1, with D tentatively TRBD1 (6 bases). The specimen was peripheral blood. This clonotype was sampled from a woman over 75 with active COVID-19. The CDR3 here is CASRPQGNRDTEAFF. CDR3 in DNA: TGTGCCAGCAGGCCGCAGGGGAATAGGGACACTGAAGCTTTCTTT. Full variable domain (missing parts from reference TRBV5-4 and TRBJ1-1): ETGVTQSPTHLIKTRGQQVTLRCSSQSGHNTVSWYQQALGQGPQFIFQYYREEENGRGNFPPRFSGLQFPNYSSELNVNALELDDSALYLCASRPQGNRDTEAFFGQGTRLTVV.